This TCR beta chain was sequenced for a study of blood T cell repertoires in COVID-19. In the study overall: Sites across the United States, Italy and Spain contributed samples from acute and convalescent COVID-19. Nucleic acid was either cDNA or gDNA, and it came from T cells, B-cell-depleted T cells, or PBMCs.

Source study methods: Amplification with reference gene primers provided the estimates of nucleated cell counts. Assay used: immunoSEQ multiplex PCR; TCRdb lists only in-frame clones, some missing. From that table come the V and J calls and clone size; the DNA was used to work out D and trimming. This sample has approximately 52,000 clones; less than 95% occur once, and the top ten carry 3% to 3.5%. CDR3 length: 15 amino acids. Germline lookup yields CDR1 LNHDA and CDR2 SQIVND (reference sequence). V was clipped by 0 bases and J by 6 bases, with 14 bases between them. The genes are TRBV19 and TRBJ1-1; a possible D gene is TRBD1 (5 bases). Sequencing used peripheral blood. This receptor was obtained from a man aged 45-60 years with acute or convalescent COVID-19. As DNA, the CDR3 is TGTGCCAGTAGTATAGATCAGGGCCAGGTATCTGAAGCTTTCTTT. Translated, it gives CASSIDQGQVSEAFF.